In this sample, the clone carrying this T cell receptor beta chain turned up a few times. As yet, its antigen is unknown. The data are from a study of metastatic and nonmetastatic thyroid tumors. Study background: Blood and tumor or nodule tissue repertoires from malignant and benign thyroid patients were compared.

In the original analysis: Variation in CDR3 across clinicopathological groups served as the basis for constructing a distant-metastasis classifier in papillary thyroid cancer. TCRdb re-called the PCR reads via MiXCR. TCRdb assigned the V and J calls; the authors' analysis was not used. The repertoire holds just over 15,000 clones, with over 3.5% as singletons. The CDR3 runs to 17 residues. CDR1 MDHEN and CDR2 SYDVKM come from the germline V gene. The V and J ends lost 5 bases and 2 bases, in that order; junction bases with no gene match: 10. The study's findings and limits: For both blood and tumor, malignant thyroid tumors reportedly showed significantly higher TCR beta diversity than benign nodules did.

Treatment of any kind had been given to no patient before thyroid surgery. The TCR originated in a female donor with papillary thyroid cancer or a benign thyroid nodule (not recorded which). Some clones in this sample may be carry-over from other donors' samples. Sequencing used tumor tissue. The rearrangement joins TRBV28 to TRBJ2-1; 9 bases align to TRBD2. In DNA, the CDR3 is TGTGCCAGCAGTCCACGGGTCGGCGGGAGGGCCTACAATGAGCAGTTCTTC. Its translation: CASSPRVGGRAYNEQFF.